The next 5 T cell receptor beta chains were all read from a single sample in a study of CD8 T cells in ankylosing spondylitis. Study conclusions and caveats: The study identified a TCR beta motif of about eight highly homologous variants that appeared characteristic of ankylosing spondylitis blood.

These receptors' antigens are unknown. One entry per CDR3 protein results from TCRdb running MiXCR on the 5' RACE reads. This table has around 490,000 distinct CDR3 sequences, about 5.7% appearing once. Source material: blood, either unsorted or a sorted T cell fraction (not recorded which). The receptors stem from a male donor with ankylosing spondylitis.

This clonotype was found many times. V usage is TRBV7-2 and J usage is TRBJ2-1; D possibly uses TRBD1 or TRBD2 (6 bases each). Germline CDR1 SGHTA, CDR2 FQGNSA. Trimming shortened V by 10 bases and J by 0 bases, and 16 bases separated the two germline ends. The CDR3 is 15 amino acids. The CDR3 here is CATQTGDNSYNEQFF. The DNA of the CDR3 is TGTGCCACCCAAACGGGGGACAACTCCTACAATGAGCAGTTCTTC.

This clonotype appeared many times. The rearrangement uses TRBV12-3 or TRBV12-4 and TRBJ1-4, with 8 bases matching TRBD1. This CDR3 has 14 amino acids. V dropped 5 bases and J dropped 8; count of bases not matched to a gene: 7. The CDR3 DNA is TGTGCCAGCAGTCAGGACAGGGTACCGGAAAAACTGTTTTTT. It encodes CASSQDRVPEKLFF.

There are many counts of this clonotype. This chain uses TRBV20-1 with TRBJ2-5, with a possible D match to TRBD1 (6 bases). Germline lookup yields CDR1 DFQATT and CDR2 SNEGSKA (reference sequence). V lost 1 base to trimming and J lost 5 bases, with 14 bases between them. The CDR3 is 14 amino acids. CDR3: CSARGGQGWETQYF. Written as DNA, the CDR3 is TGCAGTGCTAGAGGGGGGCAGGGGTGGGAGACCCAGTACTTC.

This clonotype was picked up many times. V usage is TRBV7-2 and J usage is TRBJ2-1; a weak D match, TRBD1 (5 bases). Germline CDR1 and CDR2: SGHTA and FQGNSA. The germline V and J ends were trimmed by 8 bases and 9 bases, with 17 bases remaining between them. The CDR3 is made up of 13 amino acids. The CDR3, as DNA: TGTGCCAGCCGTCTCAGGGAATTAAGTGAGCAGTTCTTC. This translates into CASRLRELSEQFF.

This clonotype was recorded many times. The chain recombines TRBV15 with TRBJ1-2; D is ambiguous. CDR1 is LNHNV, CDR2 YYDKDF, per germline (reference sequence). Trimming left V 0 bases short and J 7 bases short, with 21 bases between. This CDR3 is built from 17 residues. The CDR3 sequence is CATSRDPDLEVVSGYTF. The CDR3 DNA reads as TGTGCCACCAGCAGAGATCCCGACCTGGAGGTCGTCTCTGGCTACACCTTC.